The 7 T cell receptor beta chains given below trace back to one sample, sequenced in a study of identical twins. TCRdb re-derived calls from the 5' RACE reads in MiXCR, one entry per CDR3 protein. The sample has hundreds of thousands of distinct CDR3 sequences; 9.5% are singletons. In addition, the sample was reused for a study of yellow fever vaccine responses in identical twins.

Material for sequencing was CD8+ T cells sorted from blood. The receptor set was obtained from a woman aged 18-29 years in good health.

This clonotype has at least ten counts. The rearrangement links TRBV29-1 to TRBJ2-7; D is undetermined. The V gene lost 5 bases and the J gene lost 6 bases, with 14 bases spanning the gap. The V gene's germline CDR1 is SQVTM and CDR2 ANQGSEA. The CDR3 runs 12 residues. The CDR3 nucleotides read TGCAGCGTTTTATGGGCGTCAGGCGAGCAGTACTTC. It codes for CSVLWASGEQYF.

The CDR3 loop is CASSRTGVGQPQHF. CDR3 coding DNA: TGTGCCAGCAGCCGTACAGGGGTGGGACAGCCCCAGCATTTT. V gene TRBV27 combines with J gene TRBJ1-5; 7 bases line up with TRBD1. Germline trimming cut 6 bases from V and 7 bases from J; bases unmatched to any gene: 9. This CDR3 comprises 14 residues. Looked up from germline, CDR1 is MNHEY and CDR2 is SMNVEV (reference sequence).

J is TRBJ1-5 and V is TRBV30; no clear D. Germline values: CDR1 GTSNPN, CDR2 SVGIG (reference sequence). The CDR3 covers 13 residues. V lost 4 bases and J 3 bases, leaving 10 bases between the germline ends. CDR3 nucleotides: TGTGCCTGGAAGGACGGCCACAATCAGCCCCAGCATTTT. Translation: CAWKDGHNQPQHF.

The chain recombines TRBV20-1 with TRBJ2-5, with 10 positions matching TRBD1. The CDR3 has 14 residues. The V gene's germline CDR1 is DFQATT and CDR2 SNEGSKA (reference sequence). V gave up 5 bases and J gave up 2 bases; unmatched junction bases: 5. CDR3 loop: CSAEEDRGQETQYF. The CDR3 coding sequence is TGCAGTGCTGAAGAGGACAGGGGGCAAGAGACCCAGTACTTC.

The CDR3 loop is CASRKDSTDTQYF. The CDR3 DNA follows: TGTGCCAGCAGAAAGGACAGCACAGATACGCAGTATTTT. The rearrangement uses TRBV2 and TRBJ2-3, with D unclear. CDR1 and CDR2 (germline): SNHLY, FYNNEI. This CDR3 region has 13 residues. Trimming left V 6 bases short and J 0 bases short, with 7 bases between.

The chain carries TRBV20-1 and TRBJ2-7; D is ambiguous. The germline V gene has CDR1 DFQATT and CDR2 SNEGSKA (reference sequence). The CDR3 spans 14 residues. V lost 3 bases to trimming and J lost 0 bases, with 12 bases between them. The CDR3 reads CSASTWQASYEQYF. The CDR3 DNA reads TGCAGTGCTAGTACGTGGCAGGCCTCCTACGAGCAGTACTTC.

The sample holds many counts of this clonotype. The rearrangement joins TRBV7-9 to TRBJ2-7; 8 positions match TRBD1. Germline CDR1 and CDR2: SEHNR and FQNEAQ (reference sequence). V lost 5 bases and J lost 4; bases outside the gene matches: 7. This CDR3 comprises 14 residues. CDR3 sequence: CASSPTQGDYEQYF. CDR3 bases: TGTGCCAGCAGCCCGACACAGGGGGATTACGAGCAGTACTTC.